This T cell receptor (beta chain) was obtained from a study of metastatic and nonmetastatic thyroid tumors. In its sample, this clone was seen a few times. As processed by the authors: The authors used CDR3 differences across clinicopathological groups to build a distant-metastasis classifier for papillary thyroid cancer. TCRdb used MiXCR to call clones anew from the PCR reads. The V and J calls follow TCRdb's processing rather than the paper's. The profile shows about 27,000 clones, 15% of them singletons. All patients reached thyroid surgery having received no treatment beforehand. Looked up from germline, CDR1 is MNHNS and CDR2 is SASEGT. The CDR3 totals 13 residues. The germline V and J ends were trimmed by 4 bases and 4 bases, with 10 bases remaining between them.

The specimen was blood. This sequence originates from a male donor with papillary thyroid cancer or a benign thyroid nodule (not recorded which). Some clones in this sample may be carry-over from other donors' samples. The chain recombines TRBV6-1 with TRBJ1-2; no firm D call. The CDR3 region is CASSGPMLYGYTF. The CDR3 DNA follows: TGTGCCAGCAGTGGACCGATGCTCTATGGCTACACCTTC.